The 12 T cell receptor beta chains given below trace back to one sample, sequenced in a study of cytomegalovirus exposure and HLA in healthy donors. The study ran its PCR with 60 Vbeta and 13 Jbeta primers. Only in-frame clones appear in the TCRdb table, and some are missing; sequencing was by immunoSEQ multiplex PCR. The table lists about 120,000 clones, over 8.5% of them singletons, with around 6% in the top ten. The specimen sequenced was PBMCs. The receptors stem from a woman aged 35 to 49 in good health and CMV-seropositive.

The chain employs TRBV7-2 and TRBJ2-3; 7 nucleotides line up with TRBD2. This CDR3 spans 15 amino acids. Trimming took 1 base from V and 1 from J; bases not matched to a gene: 2. Germline V gene sequence: CDR1 SGHTA, CDR2 FQGNSA. CDR3 region: CASSLVSGRTDTQYF. CDR3 nucleotide sequence: TGTGCCAGCAGCTTAGTTAGCGGGCGCACAGATACGCAGTATTTT.

A few counts support this clone. The J gene is TRBJ2-5, the V gene TRBV18; 11 bases line up with TRBD1. The DNA end is a closer match to TRBJ2-7, so the J assignment may be wrong. The germline V gene encodes CDR1 KGHSH and CDR2 LQKENI. The CDR3 has 16 amino acids. The DNA for the CDR3 is TGTGCCAGCTCACTCCGATCCGGGACAGGGGGCTACGAGCAGTACTTC. Protein product: CASSLRSGTGGYEQYF.

The rearrangement uses TRBV9 and TRBJ2-2, with TRBD2 as a possible D gene (6 bases). Germline CDR1 SGDLS, CDR2 YYNGEE. CDR3 length: 15 residues. Trimming stripped 2 bases from V and 1 base from J, with 9 bases between. CDR3 loop: CASSVRGGNTGELFF. The CDR3 DNA reads as TGTGCCAGCAGCGTCCGGGGAGGGAACACCGGGGAGCTGTTTTTT.

The V call is TRBV6-5, the J call TRBJ2-3; a possible D gene is TRBD2 (6 bases). This CDR3 contains 14 residues. CDR1 is MNHEY and CDR2 is SVGAGI in the germline V gene. Deletions cut 5 bases from V and 0 bases from J, with 9 bases between. The DNA of the CDR3 is TGTGCCAGCAGTCTAGCGTTGAGCACAGATACGCAGTATTTT. It yields the protein CASSLALSTDTQYF.

In this sample, this clone turned up a few times. The rearrangement joins TRBV6-1 to TRBJ1-4; a possible D gene is TRBD1 (5 bases). This CDR3 has 13 amino acids. Trimming pared 8 bases from V and 6 bases from J, leaving 13 bases between. The germline CDR1 and CDR2 sequences are MNHNS and SASEGT. CDR3 sequence reads: CASGHRLHEKLFF. CDR3 DNA sequence: TGTGCCAGCGGACACAGGCTTCATGAAAAACTGTTTTTT.

The chain couples TRBV4-2 to TRBJ2-3; the match to TRBD2 covers 15 bases. Looked up from germline, CDR1 is LGHNA and CDR2 is YNFKEQ. The CDR3 sequence is 19 residues long. V shed 0 bases, J shed 2 bases, and the junction held 6 bases outside the gene matches. CDR3 protein: CASSQDTGTSGGTTDTQYF. For the CDR3, the DNA is TGTGCCAGCAGCCAAGATACCGGGACTAGCGGGGGGACCACAGATACGCAGTATTTT.

This clone was seen more than once but under ten times. This sequence joins TRBV30 and TRBJ2-5; the match to TRBD2 covers 15 bases. The CDR3 is made up of 15 amino acids. Looked up from germline, CDR1 is GTSNPN and CDR2 is SVGIG (reference sequence). With 5 bases clipped from V and 2 bases from J, the junction kept 3 bases outside the gene matches. In DNA form, the CDR3 reads TGTGCCTGGGGACTAGCGGGGGGGTGGCAAGAGACCCAGTACTTC. This gives the protein CAWGLAGGWQETQYF. The entire variable domain, with the rest obtained from reference TRBV30 and TRBJ2-5, is as follows: SQTIHQWPATLVQPVGSPLSLECTVEGTSNPNLYWYRQAAGRGLQLLFYSVGIGQISSEVPQNLSASRPQDRQFILSSKKLLLSDSGFYLCAWGLAGGWQETQYFGPGTRLLVL.

The genes are TRBV6-5 and TRBJ1-5; 8 positions agree with TRBD1. With 6 bases clipped from V and 3 bases from J, the junction kept 7 bases outside the gene matches. CDR1 MNHEY and CDR2 SVGAGI come from the germline V gene. This CDR3 comprises 15 residues. CDR3 loop: CASRLDRGNNQPQHF. CDR3 DNA: TGTGCCAGCAGACTCGACAGGGGTAACAATCAGCCCCAGCATTTT.

The genes are TRBV7-9 and TRBJ2-1; 8 bases match TRBD1. CDR1 SEHNR and CDR2 FQNEAQ come from the germline V gene (reference sequence). The CDR3 covers 17 residues. V trimming: 3 bases; J trimming: 8 bases; junction bases outside the gene matches: 15. CDR3 sequence (DNA): TGTGCCAGCAGCTTCCACTTAGGACAGGGTCGGGTTGATGAGCAGTTCTTC. Its protein is CASSFHLGQGRVDEQFF.

This clone was found a few times. V usage is TRBV5-1 and J usage is TRBJ2-7, with 8 bases lining up with TRBD1. CDR3 length equals 19 residues. The J segment lost 5 bases and the V segment lost 2 bases, leaving 21 bases of the junction unmatched. The germline V gene encodes CDR1 SGHRS and CDR2 YFSETQ. Written as DNA, the CDR3 is TGCGCCAGCAGCTTAAGAGGAGGACAGGGAACACCGTACGGGCACGAGCAGTACTTC. Its translation is CASSLRGGQGTPYGHEQYF.

The chain joins TRBV6-5 to TRBJ1-1; possibly TRBD1 for D (6 bases). CDR1 MNHEY and CDR2 SVGAGI come from the germline V gene. CDR3 length: 14 amino acids. V lost 5 bases and J 4 bases, leaving 14 bases between the germline ends. The CDR3 reads CASSPYRVGTEAFF. The CDR3 coding sequence is TGTGCCAGCAGTCCATACAGGGTGGGCACTGAAGCTTTCTTT.

The V call is TRBV9, the J call TRBJ1-3; no clear D gene. The V end lost 3 bases, the J end lost 0 bases, and 16 bases lay between the germline ends. This CDR3 is 17 amino acids long. Germline values: CDR1 SGDLS, CDR2 YYNGEE. DNA of the CDR3: TGTGCCAGCAGCGGACCACGTGCGGGCCCCTCTGGAAACACCATATATTTT. It is translated as CASSGPRAGPSGNTIYF.